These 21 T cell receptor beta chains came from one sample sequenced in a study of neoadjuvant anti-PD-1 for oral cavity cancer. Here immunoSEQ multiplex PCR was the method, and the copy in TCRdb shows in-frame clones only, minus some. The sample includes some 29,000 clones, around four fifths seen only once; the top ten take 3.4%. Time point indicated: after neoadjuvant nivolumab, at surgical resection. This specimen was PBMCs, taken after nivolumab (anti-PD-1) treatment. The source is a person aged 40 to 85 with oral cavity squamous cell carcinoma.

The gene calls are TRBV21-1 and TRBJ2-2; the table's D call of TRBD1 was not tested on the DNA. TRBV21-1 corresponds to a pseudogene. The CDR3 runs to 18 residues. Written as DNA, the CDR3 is TGTGCCAGCAGCAACGCCCGGGACAGGGTTCATAACACCGGGGAGCTGTTTTTT. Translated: CASSNARDRVHNTGELFF.

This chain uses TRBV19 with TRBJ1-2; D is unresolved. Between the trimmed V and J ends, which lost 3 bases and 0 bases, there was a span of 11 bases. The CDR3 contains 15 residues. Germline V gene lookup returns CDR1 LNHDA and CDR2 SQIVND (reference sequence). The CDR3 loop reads CASSISTAANYGYTF. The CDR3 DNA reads TGTGCCAGTAGTATTTCGACCGCTGCTAACTATGGCTACACCTTC.

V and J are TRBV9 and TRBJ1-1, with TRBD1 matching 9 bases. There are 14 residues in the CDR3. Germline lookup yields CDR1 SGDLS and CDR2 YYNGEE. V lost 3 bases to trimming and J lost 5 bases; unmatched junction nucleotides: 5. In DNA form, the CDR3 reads TGTGCCAGCAGCGCGGACAGGGGTTTTACTGAAGCTTTCTTT. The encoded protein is CASSADRGFTEAFF.

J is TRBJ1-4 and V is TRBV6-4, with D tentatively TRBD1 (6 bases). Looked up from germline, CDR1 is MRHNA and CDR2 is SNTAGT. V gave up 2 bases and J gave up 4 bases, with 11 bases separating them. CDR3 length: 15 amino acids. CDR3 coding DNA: TGTGCCAGCAGTGACAGGGGACAAGGTAATGAAAAACTGTTTTTT. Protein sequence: CASSDRGQGNEKLFF.

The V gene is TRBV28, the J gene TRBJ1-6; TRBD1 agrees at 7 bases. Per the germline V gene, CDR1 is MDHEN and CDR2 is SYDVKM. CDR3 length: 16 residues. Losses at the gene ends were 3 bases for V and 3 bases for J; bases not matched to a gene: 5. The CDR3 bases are TGTGCCAGCAGTTTGGCCGGGACAGACTATAATTCACCCCTCCACTTT. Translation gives CASSLAGTDYNSPLHF. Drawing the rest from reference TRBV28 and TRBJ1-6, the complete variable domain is DVKVTQSSRYLVKRTGEKVFLECVQDMDHENMFWYRQDPGLGLRLIYFSYDVKMKEKGDIPEGYSVSREKKERFSLILESASTNQTSMYLCASSLAGTDYNSPLHFGNGTRLTVT.

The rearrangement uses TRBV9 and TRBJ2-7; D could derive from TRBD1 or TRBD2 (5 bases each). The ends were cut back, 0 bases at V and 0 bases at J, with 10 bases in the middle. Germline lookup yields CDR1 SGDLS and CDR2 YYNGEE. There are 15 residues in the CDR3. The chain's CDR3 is CASSVGGGRSYEQYF. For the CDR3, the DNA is TGTGCCAGCAGCGTAGGTGGGGGTCGCTCCTACGAGCAGTACTTC.

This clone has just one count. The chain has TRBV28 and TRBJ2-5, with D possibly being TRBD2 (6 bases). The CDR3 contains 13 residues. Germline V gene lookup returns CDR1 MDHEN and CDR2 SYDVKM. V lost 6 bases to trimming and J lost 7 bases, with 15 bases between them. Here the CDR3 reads CASSPEGFGTQYF. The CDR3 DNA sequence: TGTGCCAGCAGCCCGGAGGGGTTTGGGACCCAGTACTTC.

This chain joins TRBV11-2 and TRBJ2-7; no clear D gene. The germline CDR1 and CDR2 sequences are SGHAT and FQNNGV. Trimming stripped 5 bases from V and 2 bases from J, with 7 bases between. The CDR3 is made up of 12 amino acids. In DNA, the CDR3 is TGTGCCAGCAGCCCCCAAACCTACGAGCAGTACTTC. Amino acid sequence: CASSPQTYEQYF.

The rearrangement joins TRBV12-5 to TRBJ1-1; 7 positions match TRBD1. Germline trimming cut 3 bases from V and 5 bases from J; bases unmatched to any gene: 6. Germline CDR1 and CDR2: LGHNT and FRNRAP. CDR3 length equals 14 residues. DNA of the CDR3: TGTGCTAGTGGTTTAGAGGGGGCAGGAACTGAAGCTTTCTTT. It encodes CASGLEGAGTEAFF.

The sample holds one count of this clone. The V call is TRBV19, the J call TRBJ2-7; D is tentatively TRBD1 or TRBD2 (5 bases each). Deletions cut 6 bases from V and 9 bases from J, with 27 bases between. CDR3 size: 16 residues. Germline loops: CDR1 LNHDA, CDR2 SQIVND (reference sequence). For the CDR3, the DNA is TGTGCCAGTAGGCAAAGATCGGGGCCCCTCTTTGACGTGCAGTACTTC. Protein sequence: CASRQRSGPLFDVQYF.

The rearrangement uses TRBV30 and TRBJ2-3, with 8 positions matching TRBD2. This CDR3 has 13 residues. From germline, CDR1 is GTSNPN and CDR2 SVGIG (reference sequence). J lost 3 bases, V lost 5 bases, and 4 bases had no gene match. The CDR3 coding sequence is TGTGCCTGGGAGCGGGGGAGAACAGATACGCAGTATTTT. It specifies CAWERGRTDTQYF.

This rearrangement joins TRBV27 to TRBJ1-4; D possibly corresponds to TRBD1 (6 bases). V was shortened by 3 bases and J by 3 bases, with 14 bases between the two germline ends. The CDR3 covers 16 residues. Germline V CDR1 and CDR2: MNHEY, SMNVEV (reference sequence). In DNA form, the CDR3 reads TGTGCCAGCAGTTTGGATATAGGGGGAGCTAATGAAAAACTGTTTTTT. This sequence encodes CASSLDIGGANEKLFF.

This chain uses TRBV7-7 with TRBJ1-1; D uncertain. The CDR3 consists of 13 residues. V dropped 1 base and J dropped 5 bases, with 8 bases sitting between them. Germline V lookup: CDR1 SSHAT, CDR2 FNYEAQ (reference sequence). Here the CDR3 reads CASSLGPATEAFF. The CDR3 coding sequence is TGTGCCAGCAGCTTAGGTCCGGCGACTGAAGCTTTCTTT.

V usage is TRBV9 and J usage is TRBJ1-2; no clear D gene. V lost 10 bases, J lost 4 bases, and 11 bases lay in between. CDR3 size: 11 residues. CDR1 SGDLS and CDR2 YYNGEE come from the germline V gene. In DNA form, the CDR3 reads TGTGCCCAGAGGAGAGCCTATGGCTACACCTTC. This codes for CAQRRAYGYTF.

CDR3 nucleotide sequence: TGTGCCAGCAGCTTATTCGCAGGGAACACTGAAGCTTTCTTT. This encodes CASSLFAGNTEAFF. This chain links TRBV7-2 with TRBJ1-1, with D hard to call. Germline CDR1 SGHTA, CDR2 FQGNSA. The length of the CDR3 is 14 residues. V lost 2 bases and J lost 1, with 8 bases in between.

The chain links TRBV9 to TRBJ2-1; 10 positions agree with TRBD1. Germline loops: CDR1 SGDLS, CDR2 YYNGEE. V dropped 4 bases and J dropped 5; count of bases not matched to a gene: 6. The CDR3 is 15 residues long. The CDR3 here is CASSPRTGGHNEQFF. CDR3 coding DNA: TGTGCCAGCAGCCCTCGGACAGGGGGTCACAATGAGCAGTTCTTC.

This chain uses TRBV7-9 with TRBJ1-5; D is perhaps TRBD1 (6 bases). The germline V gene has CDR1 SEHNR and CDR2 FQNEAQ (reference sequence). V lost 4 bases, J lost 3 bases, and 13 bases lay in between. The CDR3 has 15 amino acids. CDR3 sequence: CASSSNQGINQPQHF. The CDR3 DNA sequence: TGTGCCAGCAGCTCTAATCAGGGGATCAATCAGCCCCAGCATTTT.

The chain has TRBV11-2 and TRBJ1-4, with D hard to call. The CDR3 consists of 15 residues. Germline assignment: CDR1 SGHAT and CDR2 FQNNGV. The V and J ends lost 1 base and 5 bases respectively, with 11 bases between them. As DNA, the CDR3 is TGTGCCAGCAGCTTAGGAGGCGGCGGAAATGAAAAACTGTTTTTT. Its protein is CASSLGGGGNEKLFF.

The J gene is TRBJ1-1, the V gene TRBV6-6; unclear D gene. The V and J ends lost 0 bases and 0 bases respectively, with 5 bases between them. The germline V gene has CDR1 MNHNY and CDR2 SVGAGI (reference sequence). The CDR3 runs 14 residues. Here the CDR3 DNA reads TGTGCCAGCAGTTACTCTGGCCTGAACACTGAAGCTTTCTTT. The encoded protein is CASSYSGLNTEAFF.

Written as DNA, the CDR3 is TGTGCCAGCAGCTTAGAAAAAGGCGGGGGAGGTTGGAGTCAGCCCCAGCATTTT. Its protein product is CASSLEKGGGGWSQPQHF. The J gene is TRBJ1-5, the V gene TRBV7-2; possible D gene TRBD1, 5 bases. In germline, CDR1 is SGHTA, CDR2 FQGNSA. The germline V and J ends were trimmed by 1 base and 6 bases, with 22 bases remaining between them. The CDR3 has 18 amino acids.

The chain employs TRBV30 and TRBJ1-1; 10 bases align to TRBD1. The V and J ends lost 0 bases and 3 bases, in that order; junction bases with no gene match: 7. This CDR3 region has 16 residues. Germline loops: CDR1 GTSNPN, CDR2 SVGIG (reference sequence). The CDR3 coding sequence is TGTGCCTGGAGTGTAACCGACGGACAGGGGGACACTGAAGCTTTCTTT. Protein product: CAWSVTDGQGDTEAFF.